Shown below are 21 T cell receptor beta chains from a single sample sequenced in a study of radiotherapy plus CTLA-4 blockade in lung cancer. Method: immunoSEQ multiplex PCR; TCRdb's copy keeps in-frame clones and lacks some. The sample includes approximately 80,000 clones, 70% to 85% of them seen just once. The sequencing used peripheral blood, collected from a patient treated with radiotherapy plus ipilimumab. The receptors were sampled from a human donor with non-small cell lung cancer whose response to radiotherapy plus ipilimumab could not be evaluated.

There are a few counts of this clone. The chain employs TRBV6-1 and TRBJ1-4; 11 bases line up with TRBD1. Germline loops: CDR1 MNHNS, CDR2 SASEGT. The CDR3 is made up of 15 amino acids. V lost 4 bases, J lost 7 bases, and 5 bases stayed unmatched. CDR3 nucleotide sequence: TGTGCCAGCAGTGGCTGGACAGGGGGCGTTGAAAAACTGTTTTTT. Its translation: CASSGWTGGVEKLFF.

The chain joins TRBV4-2 to TRBJ2-1; TRBD2 agrees at 12 bases. The CDR3 runs 16 residues. V was pared by 4 bases and J by 7 bases, with 8 bases of the junction left unmatched. Germline V gene sequence: CDR1 LGHNA, CDR2 YNFKEQ. The CDR3, as DNA: TGTGCCAGCAGCCCCCGGCGACTAGCGGGAGAGAATGAGCAGTTCTTC. It encodes CASSPRRLAGENEQFF.

CDR3 coding DNA: TGTGCCAGCAGTTACTCAGAGACAGGGACAGCTTTCTTT. Translation gives CASSYSETGTAFF. This sequence joins TRBV6-6 and TRBJ1-1; 7 bases line up with TRBD1. With V trimmed by 0 bases and J by 10 bases, 5 bases remained unmatched. The CDR3 has 13 residues. Germline-derived CDR1 and CDR2 are MNHNY and SVGAGI (reference sequence).

The chain combines TRBV6-1 with TRBJ1-4, with TRBD1 identical over 7 bases. The CDR3 runs to 16 residues. Germline V gene lookup returns CDR1 MNHNS and CDR2 SASEGT. The ends lost 4 bases at V and 0 bases at J; junction bases unmatched: 5. CDR3 loop: CASSGWDSSTNEKLFF. The CDR3 coding sequence is TGTGCCAGCAGTGGCTGGGACAGTTCAACTAATGAAAAACTGTTTTTT.

With regard to this clone: Other DNA sequences in this sample translate to the same CDR3. The chain recombines TRBV11-1 with TRBJ1-6; TRBD1 matches at 8 bases. Germline trimming cut 5 bases from V and 13 bases from J; bases unmatched to any gene: 10. Germline V gives CDR1 SGHAT, CDR2 FQDESV (reference sequence). The CDR3 has 14 amino acids. The CDR3 here is CASSPDRAGTPLHF. The DNA for the CDR3 is TGTGCCAGCAGCCCGGACAGGGCAGGGACCCCCCTCCACTTT. The variable domain in full, with the rest retrieved from reference TRBV11-1 and TRBJ1-6, is EAEVAQSPRYKITEKSQAVAFWCDPISGHATLYWYRQILGQGPELLVQFQDESVVDDSQLPKDRFSAERLKGVDSTLKIQPAELGDSAMYLCASSPDRAGTPLHFGNGTRLTVT.

V usage is TRBV19 and J usage is TRBJ1-5; D is uncertain. The CDR3 extends over 17 amino acids. Germline assignment: CDR1 LNHDA and CDR2 SQIVND (reference sequence). V lost 7 bases to trimming and J lost 0 bases, with 19 bases between them. The CDR3 sequence is CASTYRPGAFSNQPQHF. CDR3 sequence (DNA): TGTGCCAGTACCTATAGACCGGGAGCCTTTAGCAATCAGCCCCAGCATTTT.

The genes are TRBV6-5 and TRBJ1-2; D gene ambiguous. Per the germline V gene, CDR1 is MNHEY and CDR2 is SVGAGI. The length of the CDR3 is 12 residues. The germline V and J ends were trimmed by 7 bases and 4 bases, with 10 bases remaining between them. The CDR3 DNA follows: TGTGCCAGCATATCAGACACCTATGGCTACACCTTC. Protein: CASISDTYGYTF.

The chain recombines TRBV5-1 with TRBJ1-1; possible D gene TRBD1, 6 bases. Trimming removed 5 bases at V and 0 bases at J, with 17 bases between. Germline-derived CDR1 and CDR2 are SGHRS and YFSETQ. This CDR3 region has 16 residues. The CDR3 spells CASRRITGTMNTEAFF. The CDR3 nucleotides are TGCGCCAGCAGACGGATAACAGGGACAATGAACACTGAAGCTTTCTTT. The entire variable domain, with the rest obtained from reference TRBV5-1 and TRBJ1-1, is as follows: KAGVTQTPRYLIKTRGQQVTLSCSPISGHRSVSWYQQTPGQGLQFLFEYFSETQRNKGNFPGRFSGRQFSNSRSEMNVSTLELGDSALYLCASRRITGTMNTEAFFGQGTRLTVV.

This clone was seen only a few times. The CDR3 loop reads CASSPGQFEKLFF. CDR3 nucleotide sequence: TGCGCCAGCAGCCCGGGTCAGTTTGAAAAACTGTTTTTT. The V call is TRBV4-1, the J call TRBJ1-4; D is ambiguous. Germline loops: CDR1 MGHRA, CDR2 YSYEKL. This CDR3 is built from 13 residues. Deletions cut 4 bases from V and 7 bases from J, with 10 bases between.

This clone has only one observation. V and J are TRBV19 and TRBJ1-3, with D perhaps TRBD1 (5 bases). The CDR3 covers 16 residues. Trimming stripped 5 bases from V and 0 bases from J, with 14 bases between. Per the germline V gene, CDR1 is LNHDA and CDR2 is SQIVND (reference sequence). The CDR3 is CASSGDSYGSGNTIYF. The CDR3 coding sequence is TGTGCCAGTAGTGGGGACTCTTACGGCTCTGGAAACACCATATATTTT. Combining the CDR3 with reference TRBV19 and TRBJ1-3 gives the whole variable domain DGGITQSPKYLFRKEGQNVTLSCEQNLNHDAMYWYRQDPGQGLRLIYYSQIVNDFQKGDIAEGYSVSREKKESFPLTVTSAQKNPTAFYLCASSGDSYGSGNTIYFGEGSWLTVV.

CDR3 amino acids: CASSQEVRWTSYGYTF. CDR3 bases: TGCGCCAGCAGCCAAGAGGTCAGGTGGACTAGTTATGGCTACACCTTC. V and J are TRBV4-1 and TRBJ1-2; D is ambiguous. Trimming took off 0 bases at V and 5 bases at J, with 16 bases between the two ends. The CDR3 has 16 residues. CDR1 is MGHRA, CDR2 YSYEKL, per germline.

Of note for this clone: At one end the junction does not follow the germline gene, possibly because of a read error. CDR3 nucleotides: TGTGCCAGCAGCTTAGGGTCCCAGACAGGTGTCTATGACTACACCTTC. Translated: CASSLGSQTGVYDYTF. This chain uses TRBV7-2 with TRBJ1-2; tentative D call: TRBD1 (6 bases). The CDR3 has 16 residues. Germline CDR1 and CDR2: SGHTA and FQGNSA.

The chain uses TRBV25-1 and TRBJ1-5, with no clear D. The germline V gene encodes CDR1 MGHDK and CDR2 SYGVNS. This CDR3 region has 14 residues. With 4 bases removed from V and 6 bases from J, the gap between germline ends came to 13 bases. The CDR3 DNA reads as TGTGCCAGCAGTGGGGCGGGGTTCACTCAGCCCCAGCATTTT. Translating it yields CASSGAGFTQPQHF. Using reference TRBV25-1 and TRBJ1-5 for the parts outside the CDR3, the full variable domain is EADIYQTPRYLVIGTGKKITLECSQTMGHDKMYWYQQDPGMELHLIHYSYGVNSTEKGDLSSESTVSRIRTEHFPLTLESARPSHTSQYLCASSGAGFTQPQHFGDGTRLSIL.

The chain links TRBV4-3 to TRBJ2-1, with 13 bases identical to TRBD2. Germline V gene sequence: CDR1 LGHNA, CDR2 YSLEER. Trimming cost V 1 base and J 4 bases; bases outside gene matches: 4. The length of the CDR3 is 17 residues. CDR3 loop: CASSQAQLAGGYNEQFF. The CDR3 DNA is TGCGCCAGCAGCCAAGCCCAACTAGCGGGGGGGTACAATGAGCAGTTCTTC.

This chain links TRBV28 with TRBJ2-5, with D tentatively TRBD1 (8 bases). Germline V CDR1 and CDR2: MDHEN, SYDVKM. V gave up 5 bases and J gave up 5 bases, with 18 bases separating them. CDR3 size: 15 residues. This CDR3 reads CASSARTGRGETQYF. The CDR3, as DNA: TGTGCCAGCAGTGCTAGGACAGGGAGGGGGGAGACCCAGTACTTC. Together with reference TRBV28 and TRBJ2-5, the CDR3 gives the full variable domain: DVKVTQSSRYLVKRTGEKVFLECVQDMDHENMFWYRQDPGLGLRLIYFSYDVKMKEKGDIPEGYSVSREKKERFSLILESASTNQTSMYLCASSARTGRGETQYFGPGTRLLVL.

V usage is TRBV11-2 and J usage is TRBJ1-5; TRBD1 aligns across 8 bases. This CDR3 is 15 amino acids long. V shed 4 bases, J shed 7 bases, and the junction held 9 bases outside the gene matches. CDR1 is SGHAT and CDR2 is FQNNGV in the germline V gene. This chain's CDR3 is CASSSSTGGGQPQHF. In nucleotides, the CDR3 is TGTGCCAGCAGCTCAAGCACAGGGGGGGGGCAGCCCCAGCATTTT.

The chain carries TRBV6-4 and TRBJ2-7; 7 bases map to TRBD1. With V trimmed by 8 bases and J by 3 bases, 7 bases remained unmatched. The CDR3 extends over 13 amino acids. Germline V gene sequence: CDR1 MRHNA, CDR2 SNTAGT. CDR3 DNA sequence: TGTGCCAGCCCCCGGGGACAGTTCTACGAGCAGTACTTC. Amino acids: CASPRGQFYEQYF.

The V and J genes are TRBV7-8 and TRBJ2-5; no definite D call. V was cut by 3 bases and J by 0 bases, with 8 bases left in between. CDR3 size: 14 residues. Germline V gene lookup returns CDR1 SGHVS and CDR2 FQNEAQ. As DNA, the CDR3 is TGTGCCAGCAGCTTCCTCGCGTACCAAGAGACCCAGTACTTC. Its translation: CASSFLAYQETQYF.

J is TRBJ2-3 and V is TRBV7-8, with 10 bases matching TRBD2. J lost 1 base, V lost 4 bases, and 2 bases had no gene match. This CDR3 region has 15 residues. The germline V gene has CDR1 SGHVS and CDR2 FQNEAQ. CDR3 residues: CASSWLAGGTDTQYF. CDR3 in DNA: TGTGCCAGCAGCTGGCTAGCGGGGGGCACAGATACGCAGTATTTT.

CDR3 amino acids: CASSELSPLSHEQFF. CDR3 bases: TGTGCCAGCAGTGAATTAAGTCCCCTGAGCCATGAGCAGTTCTTC. This chain joins TRBV25-1 and TRBJ2-1; D gene unclear. Trimming cost V 1 base and J 8 bases, with 15 bases left between them. This CDR3 comprises 15 residues. In germline, CDR1 is MGHDK, CDR2 SYGVNS.

A word on this clone: The same CDR3 also results from other DNA sequences found in this sample. V usage is TRBV5-1 and J usage is TRBJ1-1, with D maybe TRBD1 (6 bases). In germline, CDR1 is SGHRS, CDR2 YFSETQ. This CDR3 comprises 13 residues. V lost 2 bases and J lost 1, with 6 bases in between. The DNA of the CDR3 is TGCGCCAGCAGCTTACAGGGGAACACTGAAGCTTTCTTT. Translating gives CASSLQGNTEAFF.